This TCR beta chain was identified during a study of OX40 agonist ivuxolimab in advanced cancers. Overall study: Ivuxolimab, an agonistic anti-OX40 (CD134) antibody, was given to patients. Each dose-escalation patient presented with hepatocellular carcinoma, melanoma, renal cell or head and neck cancer. The study, taken as a whole, reports: Patients with a partial response at 0.1-3.0 mg/kg had among the lowest clonal expansion.

On this clone itself: The antigen remains unidentified.

V lost 5 bases and J lost 8, with 21 bases in between. Per germline, CDR1 MNHNY and CDR2 SVGAGI (reference sequence). The CDR3 length is 15 residues. Produced via immunoSEQ multiplex PCR; TCRdb's table is partial and in-frame only. The sample consists of just under 85,000 clones, 84% of them appearing once. The sequencing here drew on CD4+ or CD8+ T cells sorted from blood, taken in a trial of the OX40 agonist ivuxolimab. The chain uses TRBV6-6 and TRBJ1-2; TRBD1 is a possible D gene (6 bases). This TCR came from an adult with an advanced solid tumor such as melanoma, head and neck, liver or kidney cancer. The CDR3 spells CASSPEGVGSWGYTF. The CDR3 coding sequence is TGTGCCAGCAGTCCCGAGGGGGTAGGATCCTGGGGCTACACCTTC.